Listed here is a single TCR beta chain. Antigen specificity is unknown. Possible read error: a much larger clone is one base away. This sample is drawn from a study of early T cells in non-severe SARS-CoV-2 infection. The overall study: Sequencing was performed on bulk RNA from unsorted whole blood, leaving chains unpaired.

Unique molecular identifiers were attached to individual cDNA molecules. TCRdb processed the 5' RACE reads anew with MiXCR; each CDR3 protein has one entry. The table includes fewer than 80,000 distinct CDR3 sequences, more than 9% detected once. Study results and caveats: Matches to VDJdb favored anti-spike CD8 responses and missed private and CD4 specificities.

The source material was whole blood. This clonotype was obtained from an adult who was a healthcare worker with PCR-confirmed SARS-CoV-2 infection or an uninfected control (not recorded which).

The CDR3 DNA sequence: TGTGCCAGCAGCCCCCCGTTGAAGTTGAGCAATCAGCCCCAGCATTTT. Its translation is CASSPPLKLSNQPQHF. The chain links TRBV28 to TRBJ1-5; the D is unclear. V was trimmed by 6 bases and J by 1 base, leaving 16 bases between them. CDR3 size: 16 residues. In germline, CDR1 is MDHEN, CDR2 SYDVKM.